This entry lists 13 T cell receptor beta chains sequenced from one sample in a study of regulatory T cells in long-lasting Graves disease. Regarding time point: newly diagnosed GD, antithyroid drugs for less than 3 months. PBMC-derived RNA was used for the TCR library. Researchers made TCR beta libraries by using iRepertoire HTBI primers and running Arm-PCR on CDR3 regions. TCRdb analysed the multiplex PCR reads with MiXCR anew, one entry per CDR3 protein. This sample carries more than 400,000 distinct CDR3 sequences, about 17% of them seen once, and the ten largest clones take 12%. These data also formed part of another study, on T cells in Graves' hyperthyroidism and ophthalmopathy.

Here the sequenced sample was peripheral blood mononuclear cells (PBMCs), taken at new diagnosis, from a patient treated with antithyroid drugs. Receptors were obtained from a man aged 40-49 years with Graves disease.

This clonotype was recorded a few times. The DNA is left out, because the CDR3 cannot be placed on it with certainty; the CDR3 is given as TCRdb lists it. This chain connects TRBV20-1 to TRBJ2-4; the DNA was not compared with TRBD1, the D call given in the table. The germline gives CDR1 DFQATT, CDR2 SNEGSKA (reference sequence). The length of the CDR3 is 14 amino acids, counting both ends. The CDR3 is CSTSVPGSKNIQYF.

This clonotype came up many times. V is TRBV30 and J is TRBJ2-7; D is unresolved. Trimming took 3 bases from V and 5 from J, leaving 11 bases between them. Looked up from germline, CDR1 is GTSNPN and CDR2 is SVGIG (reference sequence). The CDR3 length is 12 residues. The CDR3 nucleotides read TGTGCCTGGAGCGGGCCCTTGAACGAGCAGTACTTC. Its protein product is CAWSGPLNEQYF.

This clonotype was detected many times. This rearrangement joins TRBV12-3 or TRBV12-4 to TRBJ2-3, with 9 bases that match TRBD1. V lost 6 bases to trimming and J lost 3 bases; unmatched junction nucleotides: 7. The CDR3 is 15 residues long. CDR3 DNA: TGTGCCAGCAGCAAGGGACAGGGAATAACAGATACGCAGTATTTT. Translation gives CASSKGQGITDTQYF.

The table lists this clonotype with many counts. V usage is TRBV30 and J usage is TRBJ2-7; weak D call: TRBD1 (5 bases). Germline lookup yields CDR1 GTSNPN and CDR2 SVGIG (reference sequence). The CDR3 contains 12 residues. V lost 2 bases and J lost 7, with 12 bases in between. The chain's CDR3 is CAWSLARAEQYF. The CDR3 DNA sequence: TGTGCCTGGAGTCTCGCCAGGGCGGAGCAGTACTTC.

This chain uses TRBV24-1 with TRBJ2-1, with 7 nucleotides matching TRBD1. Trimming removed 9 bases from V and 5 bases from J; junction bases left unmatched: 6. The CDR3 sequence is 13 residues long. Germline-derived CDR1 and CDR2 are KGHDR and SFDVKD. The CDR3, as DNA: TGTGCCACCGGGCCCACAGGGGACAATGAGCAGTTCTTC. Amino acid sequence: CATGPTGDNEQFF.

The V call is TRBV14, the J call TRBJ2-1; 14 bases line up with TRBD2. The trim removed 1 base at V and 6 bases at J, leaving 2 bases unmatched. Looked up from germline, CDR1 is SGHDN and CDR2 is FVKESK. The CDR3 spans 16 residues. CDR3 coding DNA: TGTGCCAGCAGCCAAGCTGGGACTAGCGGGAGCAATGAGCAGTTCTTC. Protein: CASSQAGTSGSNEQFF.

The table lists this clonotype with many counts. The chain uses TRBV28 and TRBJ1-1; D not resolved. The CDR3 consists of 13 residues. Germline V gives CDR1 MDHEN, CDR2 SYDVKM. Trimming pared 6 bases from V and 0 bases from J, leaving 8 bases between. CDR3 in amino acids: CASSPLLNTEAFF. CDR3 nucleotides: TGTGCCAGCAGCCCACTTTTGAACACTGAAGCTTTCTTT.

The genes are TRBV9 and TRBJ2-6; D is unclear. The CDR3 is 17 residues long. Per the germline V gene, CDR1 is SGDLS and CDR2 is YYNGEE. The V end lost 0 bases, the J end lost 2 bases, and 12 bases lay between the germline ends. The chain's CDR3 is CASSVGRKPPGANVLTF. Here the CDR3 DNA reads TGTGCCAGCAGCGTAGGTCGGAAACCCCCTGGGGCCAACGTCCTGACTTTC.

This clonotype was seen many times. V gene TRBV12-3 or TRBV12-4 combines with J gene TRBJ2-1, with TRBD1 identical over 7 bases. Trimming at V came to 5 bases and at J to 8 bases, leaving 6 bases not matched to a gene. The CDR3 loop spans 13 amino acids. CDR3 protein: CASSRQGADEQFF. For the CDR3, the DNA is TGTGCCAGCAGTCGACAGGGTGCCGATGAGCAGTTCTTC.

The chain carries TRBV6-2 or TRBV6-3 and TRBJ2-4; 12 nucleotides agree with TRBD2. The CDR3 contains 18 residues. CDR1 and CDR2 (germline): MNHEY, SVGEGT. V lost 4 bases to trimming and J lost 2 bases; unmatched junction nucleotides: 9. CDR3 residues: CASSFPPLAGGTKNIQYF. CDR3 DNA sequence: TGTGCCAGCAGTTTTCCCCCCCTAGCGGGAGGGACCAAAAACATTCAGTACTTC.

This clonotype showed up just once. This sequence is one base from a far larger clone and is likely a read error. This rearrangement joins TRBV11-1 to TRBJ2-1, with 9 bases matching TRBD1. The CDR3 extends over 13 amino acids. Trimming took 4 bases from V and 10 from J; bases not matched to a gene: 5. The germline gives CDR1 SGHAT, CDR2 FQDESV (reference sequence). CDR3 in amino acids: CASSWDRENEQFF. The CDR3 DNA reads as TGTGCCAGCAGCTGGGACAGGGAAAACGAGCAGTTCTTC.

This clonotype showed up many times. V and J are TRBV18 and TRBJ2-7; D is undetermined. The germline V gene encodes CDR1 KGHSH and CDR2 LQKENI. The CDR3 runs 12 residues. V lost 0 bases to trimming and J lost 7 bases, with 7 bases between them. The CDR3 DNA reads TGTGCCAGCTCACCACCGGGTGGAGAGCAGTACTTC. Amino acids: CASSPPGGEQYF.

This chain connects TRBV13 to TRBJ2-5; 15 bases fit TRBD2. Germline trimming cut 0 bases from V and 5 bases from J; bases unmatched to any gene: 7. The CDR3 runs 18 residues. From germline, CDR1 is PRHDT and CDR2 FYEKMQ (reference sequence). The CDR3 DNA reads TGTGCCAGCAGCTTAGGCCCTTGGACTAGCGGGAGGGGGGAGACCCAGTACTTC. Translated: CASSLGPWTSGRGETQYF.